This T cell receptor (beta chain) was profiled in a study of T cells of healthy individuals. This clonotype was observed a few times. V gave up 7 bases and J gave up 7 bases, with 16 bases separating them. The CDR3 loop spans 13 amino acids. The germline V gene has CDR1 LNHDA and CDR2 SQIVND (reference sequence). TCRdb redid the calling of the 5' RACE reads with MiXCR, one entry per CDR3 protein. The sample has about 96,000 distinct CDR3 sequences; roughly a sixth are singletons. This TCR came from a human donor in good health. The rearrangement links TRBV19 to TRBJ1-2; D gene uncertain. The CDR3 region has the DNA TGTGCCAGTATTCTGACAACGGCGGGTGGCTACACCTTC. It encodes CASILTTAGGYTF.